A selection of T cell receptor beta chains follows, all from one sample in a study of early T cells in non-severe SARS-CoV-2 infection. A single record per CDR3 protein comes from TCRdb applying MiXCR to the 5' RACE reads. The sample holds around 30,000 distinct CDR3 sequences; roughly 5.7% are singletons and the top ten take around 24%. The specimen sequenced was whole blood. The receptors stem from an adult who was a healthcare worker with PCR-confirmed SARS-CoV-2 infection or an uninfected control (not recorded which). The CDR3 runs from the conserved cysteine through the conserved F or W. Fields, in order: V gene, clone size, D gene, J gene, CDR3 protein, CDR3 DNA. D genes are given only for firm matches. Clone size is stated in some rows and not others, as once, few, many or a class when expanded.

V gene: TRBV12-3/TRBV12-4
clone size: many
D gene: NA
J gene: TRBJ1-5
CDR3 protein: CASRGGGTSNQPQHF
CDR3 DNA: TGTGCCAGCAGGGGAGGAGGGACTAGCAATCAGCCCCAGCATTTT

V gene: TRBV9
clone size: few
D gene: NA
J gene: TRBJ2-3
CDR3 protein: CASSPRGGDTSTDTQYF
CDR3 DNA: TGTGCCAGCAGCCCCAGGGGTGGCGATACTAGCACAGATACGCAGTATTTT

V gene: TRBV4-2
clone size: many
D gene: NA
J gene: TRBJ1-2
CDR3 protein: CASSQVGPNYGYTF
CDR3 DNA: TGTGCCAGCAGCCAAGTAGGACCCAACTATGGCTACACCTTC

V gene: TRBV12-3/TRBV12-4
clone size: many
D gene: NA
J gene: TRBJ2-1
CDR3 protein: CASTPPGSTRNEQFF
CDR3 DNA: TGTGCCAGCACCCCCCCAGGGTCGACCAGGAATGAGCAGTTCTTC

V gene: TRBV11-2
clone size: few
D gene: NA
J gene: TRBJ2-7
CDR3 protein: CASSLGRSNEQYF
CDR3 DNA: TGTGCCAGCAGCTTAGGCAGGAGTAACGAGCAGTACTTC

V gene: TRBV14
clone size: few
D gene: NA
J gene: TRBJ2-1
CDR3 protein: CASSQVMRGAFSSYNEQFF
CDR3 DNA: TGTGCCAGCAGCCAAGTTATGCGGGGAGCGTTTAGCTCCTACAATGAGCAGTTCTTC

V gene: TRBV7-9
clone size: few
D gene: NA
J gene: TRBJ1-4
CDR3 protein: CASSFGGGREKLFF
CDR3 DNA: TGTGCCAGCAGCTTCGGCGGGGGAAGAGAAAAACTGTTTTTT

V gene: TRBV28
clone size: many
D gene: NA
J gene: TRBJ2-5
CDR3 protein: CASVFGGVETQYF
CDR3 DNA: TGTGCCAGCGTTTTCGGGGGAGTTGAGACCCAGTACTTC

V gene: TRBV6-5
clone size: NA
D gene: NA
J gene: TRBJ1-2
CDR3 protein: CASSQTLNYGYTF
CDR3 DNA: TGTGCCAGCAGTCAAACACTCAACTATGGCTACACCTTC

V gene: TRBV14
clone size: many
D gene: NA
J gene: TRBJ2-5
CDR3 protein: CASSRSLNQETQYF
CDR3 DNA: TGTGCCAGCAGCCGGTCTCTGAACCAAGAGACCCAGTACTTC